Each of the 11 T cell receptor beta chains below was sequenced from the same sample in a study of cytomegalovirus exposure and HLA in healthy donors. Here immunoSEQ multiplex PCR was the method, and the copy in TCRdb shows in-frame clones only, minus some. The data show fewer than 250,000 clones, roughly 91% seen once. Sample: PBMCs. Receptor source: a woman aged 18-29 years in good health and CMV-seropositive.

The chain joins TRBV29-1 to TRBJ2-7, with a possible D match to TRBD1 (5 bases). The CDR3 is 12 residues long. V was pared by 5 bases and J by 1 base, with 9 bases between. CDR1 SQVTM and CDR2 ANQGSEA come from the germline V gene. The CDR3 loop is CSVIQESYEQYF. The CDR3 DNA follows: TGCAGCGTTATACAGGAGTCCTACGAGCAGTACTTC.

This chain joins TRBV27 and TRBJ2-3; TRBD1 is a possible D gene (6 bases). Trimming removed 7 bases from V and 7 bases from J, with 24 bases in between. The CDR3 consists of 16 residues. From germline, CDR1 is MNHEY and CDR2 SMNVEV (reference sequence). The CDR3 bases are TGTGCCAGCATACCGAGCCCGGGACAAGACCGATATACGCAGTATTTT. Encoded protein: CASIPSPGQDRYTQYF.

This clone has just one count. V and J are TRBV28 and TRBJ1-5; 9 bases agree with TRBD1. This CDR3 is 15 amino acids long. V was pared by 6 bases and J by 4 bases, with 7 bases of the junction left unmatched. CDR1 and CDR2 (germline): MDHEN, SYDVKM. CDR3 residues: CASSQDRGWNQPQHF. The DNA for the CDR3 is TGTGCCAGCAGCCAAGACAGGGGGTGGAATCAGCCCCAGCATTTT.

The chain carries TRBV10-3 and TRBJ2-1; D is unresolved. Per the germline V gene, CDR1 is ENHRY and CDR2 is SYGVKD. The CDR3 has 11 residues. With 3 bases removed from V and 9 bases from J, the gap between germline ends came to 6 bases. CDR3 in DNA: TGTGCCATCAGTGACCGGGTTGAGCAGTTCTTC. Residues: CAISDRVEQFF.

The rearrangement links TRBV7-6 to TRBJ1-1; TRBD1 aligns across 7 bases. The V and J ends lost 1 base and 4 bases, in that order; junction bases with no gene match: 9. The CDR3 is 16 amino acids. Germline values: CDR1 SGHVS, CDR2 FNYEAQ. CDR3 sequence reads: CASSLEATGKATEAFF. CDR3 in DNA: TGTGCCAGCAGCTTAGAGGCGACAGGGAAGGCCACTGAAGCTTTCTTT.

V gene TRBV18 combines with J gene TRBJ1-5, with 7 positions matching TRBD1. J was trimmed by 2 bases and V by 1 base; bases with no gene match: 5. This CDR3 region has 16 residues. CDR1 is KGHSH, CDR2 LQKENI, per germline. The CDR3 here is CASSPRSGQGNQPQHF. The CDR3, as DNA: TGTGCCAGCTCACCACGGTCCGGACAGGGCAATCAGCCCCAGCATTTT.

The chain employs TRBV7-9 and TRBJ2-1, with TRBD2 matching 7 bases. Germline V gene data show CDR1 as SEHNR and CDR2 as FQNEAQ (reference sequence). The CDR3 is 14 amino acids. J gave up 4 bases and V 5 bases, and 5 bases lay outside the gene matches. The CDR3 DNA follows: TGTGCCAGCAGCCGAGCGGGGACGTACAATGAGCAGTTCTTC. This encodes CASSRAGTYNEQFF.

The chain joins TRBV27 to TRBJ2-2; 8 bases agree with TRBD2. CDR3 length: 16 residues. V dropped 5 bases and J dropped 4; count of bases not matched to a gene: 9. CDR1 is MNHEY and CDR2 is SMNVEV in the germline V gene (reference sequence). The CDR3 region is CASSRPGRVGTGELFF. The CDR3 coding sequence is TGTGCCAGCAGTCGTCCCGGGAGGGTAGGCACCGGGGAGCTGTTTTTT.

The J gene is TRBJ2-7, the V gene TRBV10-1, with TRBD1 identical over 9 bases. J was trimmed by 2 bases and V by 5 bases; bases with no gene match: 4. CDR3 length equals 14 residues. Germline V CDR1 and CDR2: WNHNN, SYGVQD (reference sequence). CDR3 bases: TGCGCCAGCAGTCGACAGGGGGGTGCCTACGAGCAGTACTTC. Translation: CASSRQGGAYEQYF.

The chain joins TRBV5-4 to TRBJ2-5; the match to TRBD1 covers 9 bases. Germline CDR1 and CDR2: SGHNT and YYREEE (reference sequence). The CDR3 length is 16 residues. With V trimmed by 0 bases and J by 4 bases, 7 bases remained unmatched. The CDR3 is CASSLATGTGPETQYF. The DNA of the CDR3 is TGTGCCAGCAGCTTGGCCACTGGGACAGGGCCAGAGACCCAGTACTTC.

The chain uses TRBV2 and TRBJ2-1, with D maybe TRBD1 (6 bases). Germline V gene sequence: CDR1 SNHLY, CDR2 FYNNEI. The V end lost 6 bases, the J end lost 7 bases, and 22 bases lay between the germline ends. The CDR3 consists of 16 residues. The CDR3 region is CASRERARGRGNEQFF. CDR3 nucleotides: TGTGCCAGCAGAGAAAGGGCCAGGGGTCGAGGGAATGAGCAGTTCTTC.